A selection of T cell receptor beta chains follows, all from one sample in a study of OX40 agonist ivuxolimab in advanced cancers. Method: immunoSEQ multiplex PCR; TCRdb's copy keeps in-frame clones and lacks some. The sample lists roughly 40,000 clones, 75% to 90% occurring once. The sample in question was CD4+ or CD8+ T cells sorted from blood, obtained in a trial of the OX40 agonist ivuxolimab. All receptors come from an adult with an advanced solid tumor such as melanoma, head and neck, liver or kidney cancer. The CDR3 runs from the conserved cysteine through the conserved F or W. The order of the fields is clone size, D gene, J gene, V gene, CDR3 protein, CDR3 DNA. A D gene is named only where the DNA matches it firmly. Clone size appears in some rows only: once, few, many, or a class for an expanded clone.

once	NA	TRBJ2-3	TRBV6-5	CASSYDTTDTQYF	TGTGCCAGCAGTTACGATACCACAGATACGCAGTATTTT
NA	NA	TRBJ1-5	TRBV6-5	CASSYDGNQPQHF	TGTGCCAGCAGTTACGATGGAAATCAGCCCCAGCATTTT
NA	NA	TRBJ2-7	TRBV19	CASSPWGGTATTYEQYF	TGTGCCAGTAGTCCTTGGGGGGGGACAGCAACCACCTACGAGCAGTACTTC
NA	NA	TRBJ1-5	TRBV19	CASSIGHVSNQPQHF	TGTGCCAGTAGTATAGGTCATGTTAGCAATCAGCCCCAGCATTTT
NA	NA	TRBJ2-7	TRBV7-8	CASSSVAGATYEQYF	TGTGCCAGCAGCTCAGTGGCAGGGGCAACCTACGAGCAGTACTTC
NA	NA	TRBJ1-5	TRBV18	CASSAEDSNQPQHF	TGTGCCAGCTCAGCCGAGGATAGCAATCAGCCCCAGCATTTT
NA	TRBD1	TRBJ1-2	TRBV2	CASRQGAAESYGYTF	TGTGCCAGCCGACAGGGGGCGGCAGAAAGCTATGGCTACACCTTC
few	NA	TRBJ1-5	TRBV18	CASSPGENQPQHF	TGTGCCAGCTCACCAGGGGAAAATCAGCCCCAGCATTTT
once	NA	TRBJ2-5	TRBV4-2	CASSSPDRQETQYF	TGTGCCAGCAGCTCACCGGACAGACAAGAGACCCAGTACTTC
NA	NA	TRBJ2-3	TRBV27	CASSLNSVSTDTQYF	TGTGCCAGCAGTTTAAATAGCGTCAGCACAGATACGCAGTATTTT